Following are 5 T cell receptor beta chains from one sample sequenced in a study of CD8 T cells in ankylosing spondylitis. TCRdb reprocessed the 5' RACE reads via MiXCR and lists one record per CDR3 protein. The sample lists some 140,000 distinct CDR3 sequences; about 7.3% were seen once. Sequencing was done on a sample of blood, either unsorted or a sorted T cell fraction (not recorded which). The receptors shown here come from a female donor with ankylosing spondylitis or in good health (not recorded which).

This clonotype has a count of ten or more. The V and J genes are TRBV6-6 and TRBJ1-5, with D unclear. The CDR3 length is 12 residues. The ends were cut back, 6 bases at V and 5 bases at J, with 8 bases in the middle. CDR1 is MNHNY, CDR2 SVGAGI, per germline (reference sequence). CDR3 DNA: TGTGCCAGCAGCCCCGACGATCAGCCCCAGCATTTT. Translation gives CASSPDDQPQHF.

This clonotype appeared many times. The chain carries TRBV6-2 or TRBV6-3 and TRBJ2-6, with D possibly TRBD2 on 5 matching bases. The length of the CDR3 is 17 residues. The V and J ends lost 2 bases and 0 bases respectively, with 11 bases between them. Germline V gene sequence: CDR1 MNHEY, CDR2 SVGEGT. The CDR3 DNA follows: TGTGCCAGCAGTTACGGGTGGAGGTACTCTGGGGCCAACGTCCTGACTTTC. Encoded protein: CASSYGWRYSGANVLTF.

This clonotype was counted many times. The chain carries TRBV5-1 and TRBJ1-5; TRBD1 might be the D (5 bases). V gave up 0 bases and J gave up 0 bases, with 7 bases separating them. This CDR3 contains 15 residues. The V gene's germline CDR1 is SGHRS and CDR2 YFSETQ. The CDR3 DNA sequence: TGCGCCAGCAGCTTGGGACAGTTTAGCAATCAGCCCCAGCATTTT. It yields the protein CASSLGQFSNQPQHF.

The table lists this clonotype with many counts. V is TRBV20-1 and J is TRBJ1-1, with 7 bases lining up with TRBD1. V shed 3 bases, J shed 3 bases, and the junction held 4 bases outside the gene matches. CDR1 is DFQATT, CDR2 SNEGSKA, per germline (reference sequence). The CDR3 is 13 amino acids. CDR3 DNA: TGCAGTGCTAGCTGGGACAGAGACACTGAAGCTTTCTTT. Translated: CSASWDRDTEAFF.

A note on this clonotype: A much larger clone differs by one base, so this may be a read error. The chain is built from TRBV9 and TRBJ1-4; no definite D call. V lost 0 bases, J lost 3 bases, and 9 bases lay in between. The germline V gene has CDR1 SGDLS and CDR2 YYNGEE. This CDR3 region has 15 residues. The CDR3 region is CASSVGVTANEKLFF. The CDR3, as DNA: TGTGCCAGCAGCGTAGGCGTGACCGCTAATGAAAAACTGTTTTTT.